The sample holds a few counts of the clone carrying this T cell receptor (beta chain). The antigen remains undetermined. The source of the sample is a study of beta chain features in type 1 diabetes. Study conclusions and caveats: When cDNA is sequenced, cells with high TCR expression could be over-represented. Among patients, naive, central memory and Treg TCRB repertoires appeared more similar than among healthy donors. PCR might show a preference for shorter templates, equally across patients and controls.

The whole isolated RNA underwent reverse transcription, so sequencing captured expressed TCRB transcripts. The method was immunoSEQ multiplex PCR; TCRdb's version includes in-frame clones alone and lacks a portion of them. The sample lists around 300,000 clones, approximately 14% occurring once. Using CD45RO/CCR7/CD25/CD127/CD95/CD27, CD4+ naive, central memory, regulatory and stem cell-like memory cells were sorted. The material sequenced was central memory CD4+ T cells from blood. This receptor was obtained from a man aged 25-45 years in good health.

The DNA of the CDR3 is TGCAGCGTCCTACCGGGACAGGGATCTAGCGAGCAGTACTTC. Its translation is CSVLPGQGSSEQYF. V usage is TRBV29-1 and J usage is TRBJ2-7, with 9 positions matching TRBD1. V lost 6 bases, J lost 6 bases, and 12 bases stayed unmatched. This CDR3 has 14 amino acids. Germline V gene data show CDR1 as SQVTM and CDR2 as ANQGSEA.